The 24 T cell receptor beta chains in this list originate from one sample, sequenced in a study of T cell responses to AZD1222 COVID-19 vaccine. Clones were sequenced by immunoSEQ multiplex PCR, and TCRdb holds only the in-frame ones, with some missing. The table lists approximately 130,000 clones, roughly 92% of them singletons, with 0.9% to 1.4% in the top ten. This sample comprised peripheral blood, obtained 28 days after the second AZD1222 dose. These receptors were taken from an adult who received the AZD1222 COVID-19 vaccine.

The sample holds one count of this clone. This chain links TRBV27 with TRBJ1-2; no clear D gene. With 0 bases removed from V and 8 bases from J, the gap between germline ends came to 13 bases. The CDR3 loop spans 14 amino acids. Germline V gives CDR1 MNHEY, CDR2 SMNVEV (reference sequence). The CDR3 region is CASSLSAGLGGYTF. In DNA, the CDR3 is TGTGCCAGCAGTTTATCGGCCGGGCTGGGAGGCTACACCTTC.

V gene TRBV28 combines with J gene TRBJ2-1, with a possible D match to TRBD1 (6 bases). The CDR3 totals 15 residues. V was shortened by 6 bases and J by 1 base, with 13 bases between the two germline ends. Germline V gives CDR1 MDHEN, CDR2 SYDVKM. The CDR3 loop reads CASSPTGWSYNEQFF. CDR3 DNA: TGTGCCAGCAGCCCAACAGGGTGGTCCTACAATGAGCAGTTCTTC.

The chain links TRBV5-3 to TRBJ1-3; unclear D gene. TRBV5-3 is assigned to the ORF class and has an uncertain function. The CDR3 loop spans 17 amino acids. Trimming removed 3 bases at V and 0 bases at J, with 16 bases between. For the CDR3, the DNA is TGTGCCAGAAGCTCCGAGACGGGCACCTACTCTGGAAACACCATATATTTT. Translating gives CARSSETGTYSGNTIYF.

The rearrangement links TRBV25-1 to TRBJ2-7; 10 positions agree with TRBD2. In germline, CDR1 is MGHDK, CDR2 SYGVNS. This CDR3 comprises 17 residues. The junction had 12 bases not matched to a gene; V was cut back by 3 bases and J by 4 bases. CDR3 protein: CASSEIATAGGLYEQYF. Written as DNA, the CDR3 is TGTGCCAGCAGTGAGATTGCGACAGCGGGGGGGTTATACGAGCAGTACTTC.

This chain links TRBV27 with TRBJ2-1, with 12 bases lining up with TRBD2. Germline CDR1 and CDR2: MNHEY and SMNVEV (reference sequence). The CDR3 is 22 residues long. J lost 2 bases, V lost 6 bases, and 23 bases had no gene match. CDR3 residues: CASSKRALFGLTSGGAYNEQFF. CDR3 nucleotide sequence: TGTGCCAGCAGCAAACGGGCCCTGTTTGGGCTGACTAGCGGGGGCGCCTACAATGAGCAGTTCTTC.

The chain couples TRBV28 to TRBJ1-4, with D maybe TRBD1 (5 bases). Germline CDR1 and CDR2: MDHEN and SYDVKM. Trimming cost V 5 bases and J 3 bases, with 13 bases left between them. The CDR3 is 15 amino acids. DNA for the CDR3: TGTGCCAGCAGTCCTGGGGGTTTGTCTAATGAAAAACTGTTTTTT. Protein sequence: CASSPGGLSNEKLFF.

The chain links TRBV9 to TRBJ2-2; tentative D call: TRBD2 (6 bases). Germline V gene data show CDR1 as SGDLS and CDR2 as YYNGEE. The length of the CDR3 is 16 residues. Trimming removed 6 bases from V and 1 base from J, with 16 bases in between. The CDR3 DNA is TGTGCCAGCACCCCTGAGTCGCGGGGGAACACCGGGGAGCTGTTTTTT. Protein sequence: CASTPESRGNTGELFF.

The chain has TRBV10-3 and TRBJ2-7; possible D gene TRBD1, 5 bases. Trimming pared 5 bases from V and 2 bases from J, leaving 10 bases between. The CDR3 has 13 amino acids. Per germline, CDR1 ENHRY and CDR2 SYGVKD. This CDR3 reads CAISSGQTYEQYF. As DNA, the CDR3 is TGTGCCATCAGTTCAGGACAAACCTACGAGCAGTACTTC.

The chain joins TRBV6-2 or TRBV6-3 to TRBJ2-5; TRBD2 agrees at 13 bases. Germline CDR1 and CDR2: MNHEY and SVGEGT. This CDR3 region has 20 residues. With V trimmed by 4 bases and J by 0 bases, 14 bases remained unmatched. The CDR3 bases are TGTGCCAGCAGTTCTCTACCCGGACTAGCGGGGGCCATGTACCAAGAGACCCAGTACTTC. Translated: CASSSLPGLAGAMYQETQYF.

V usage is TRBV28 and J usage is TRBJ2-2; D call uncertain. This CDR3 spans 15 amino acids. The V gene lost 6 bases and the J gene lost 0 bases, with 11 bases spanning the gap. Germline V gene data show CDR1 as MDHEN and CDR2 as SYDVKM. The CDR3 loop is CASSPDNANTGELFF. CDR3 bases: TGTGCCAGCAGCCCAGACAACGCGAACACCGGGGAGCTGTTTTTT.

This clone was seen just once. This chain connects TRBV19 to TRBJ2-7; 12 positions match TRBD2. CDR1 and CDR2 (germline): LNHDA, SQIVND (reference sequence). V lost 6 bases and J lost 6; bases outside the gene matches: 6. This CDR3 spans 14 amino acids. The CDR3 spells CASRPGTSGSEQYF. DNA for the CDR3: TGTGCCAGTAGACCCGGGACTAGCGGGTCCGAGCAGTACTTC.

V usage is TRBV7-9 and J usage is TRBJ2-1, with 8 bases that match TRBD2. Germline lookup yields CDR1 SEHNR and CDR2 FQNEAQ (reference sequence). This CDR3 spans 15 amino acids. V was clipped by 5 bases and J by 3 bases; unmatched bases: 6. The CDR3 sequence: CASSRSGVFYNEQFF. The CDR3 DNA reads TGTGCCAGCAGCCGTAGCGGGGTCTTCTACAATGAGCAGTTCTTC.

A few counts support this clone. V usage is TRBV3-1 (or the pseudogene TRBV3-2) and J usage is TRBJ2-6; possibly TRBD1 or TRBD2 for D (5 bases each). The CDR3 has 16 residues. In germline, CDR1 is LGHDT, CDR2 YNNKEL (reference sequence). V lost 2 bases to trimming and J lost 1 base, with 9 bases between them. CDR3 DNA sequence: TGTGCCAGCAGCCAAAGTTGGGGGTCTGGGGCCAACGTCCTGACTTTC. Translating gives CASSQSWGSGANVLTF.

The chain's CDR3 is CASSLARGAQETQYF. The CDR3 nucleotides read TGTGCCAGCAGCTTAGCGCGGGGAGCACAAGAGACCCAGTACTTC. This chain joins TRBV7-8 and TRBJ2-5; D possibly corresponds to TRBD2 (6 bases). Per germline, CDR1 SGHVS and CDR2 FQNEAQ. CDR3 size: 15 residues. Trimming took off 0 bases at V and 2 bases at J, with 10 bases between the two ends. Complete variable domain (other parts from reference TRBV7-8 and TRBJ2-5): GAGVSQSPRYKVAKRGQDVALRCDPISGHVSLFWYQQALGQGPEFLTYFQNEAQLDKSGLPSDRFFAERPEGSVSTLKIQRTQQEDSAVYLCASSLARGAQETQYFGPGTRLLVL.

As regards this clone: Other DNA sequences within the sample encode an identical CDR3. V is TRBV18 and J is TRBJ1-1; D not certain. In germline, CDR1 is KGHSH, CDR2 LQKENI. Trimming shortened V by 3 bases and J by 5 bases, and 7 bases separated the two germline ends. CDR3 length: 12 residues. CDR3 loop: CASSPSGTEAFF. The DNA for the CDR3 is TGTGCCAGCTCACCCTCTGGGACTGAAGCTTTCTTT.

The V and J genes are TRBV5-1 and TRBJ2-3, with 11 bases lining up with TRBD2. The CDR3 loop spans 16 amino acids. Germline loops: CDR1 SGHRS, CDR2 YFSETQ. With V trimmed by 1 base and J by 1 base, 2 bases remained unmatched. CDR3 bases: TGCGCCAGCAGCTTGTTAGCGGGAGGGCGCACAGATACGCAGTATTTT. Its translation is CASSLLAGGRTDTQYF.

The chain couples TRBV29-1 to TRBJ2-3; TRBD2 agrees at 10 bases. The germline CDR1 and CDR2 sequences are SQVTM and ANQGSEA. After removal of 5 bases from V and 0 bases from J, the junction contained 2 bases not matched to a gene. This CDR3 region has 14 residues. CDR3 sequence: CSVKTSGSTDTQYF. The CDR3 region has the DNA TGCAGCGTTAAGACTAGCGGGAGCACAGATACGCAGTATTTT.

The chain links TRBV5-1 to TRBJ1-4, with D possibly matching TRBD1 (5 bases). Trimming cost V 4 bases and J 3 bases, with 16 bases left between them. CDR3 length equals 16 residues. The V gene's germline CDR1 is SGHRS and CDR2 YFSETQ. The CDR3 reads CASSGDRWGANEKLFF. CDR3 bases: TGCGCCAGCAGCGGGGACCGATGGGGGGCTAATGAAAAACTGTTTTTT.

The chain combines TRBV4-1 with TRBJ2-3; possibly TRBD1 or TRBD2 for D (5 bases each). The germline V gene encodes CDR1 MGHRA and CDR2 YSYEKL. The CDR3 totals 16 residues. Trimming pared 2 bases from V and 1 base from J, leaving 13 bases between. CDR3 DNA sequence: TGCGCCAGCAGCCAAAGCGAGGGGCAGGGCACAGATACGCAGTATTTT. This translates into CASSQSEGQGTDTQYF.

J is TRBJ1-6 and V is TRBV11-2; TRBD1 matches 8 bases. The V gene end was trimmed by 1 base and the J gene end by 7 bases; junction bases not matched to a gene: 3. Germline CDR1 is SGHAT and CDR2 is FQNNGV. The length of the CDR3 is 15 residues. The CDR3 DNA sequence: TGTGCCAGCAGCTTAGGCACAGGGGGAAATTCACCCCTCCACTTT. This translates into CASSLGTGGNSPLHF.

The chain couples TRBV5-1 to TRBJ1-1; 8 bases map to TRBD1. V lost 0 bases and J lost 5; bases outside the gene matches: 3. The length of the CDR3 is 14 residues. Germline assignment: CDR1 SGHRS and CDR2 YFSETQ. CDR3 sequence (DNA): TGCGCCAGCAGCTTGGATACAGGGGGGACTGAAGCTTTCTTT. Its protein product is CASSLDTGGTEAFF.

This chain uses TRBV11-2 with TRBJ1-2; TRBD1 matches 8 bases. Germline V lookup: CDR1 SGHAT, CDR2 FQNNGV. This CDR3 has 17 amino acids. V was pared by 0 bases and J by 8 bases, with 14 bases of the junction left unmatched. This chain's CDR3 is CASSLDLQGAIFWGYTF. CDR3 in DNA: TGTGCCAGCAGCTTAGATCTCCAGGGGGCGATATTCTGGGGCTACACCTTC.

This chain connects TRBV7-6 to TRBJ2-1; tentative D call: TRBD2 (6 bases). This CDR3 has 15 amino acids. Germline CDR1 is SGHVS and CDR2 is FNYEAQ. V was pared by 1 base and J by 13 bases, with 20 bases between. CDR3 region: CASSLGGGRAGSQFF. As DNA, the CDR3 is TGTGCCAGCAGCTTAGGGGGCGGTAGGGCGGGGTCTCAGTTCTTC.

V usage is TRBV2 and J usage is TRBJ1-6, with 7 bases matching TRBD1. The CDR3 covers 15 residues. The germline CDR1 and CDR2 sequences are SNHLY and FYNNEI. The V segment lost 5 bases and the J segment 6 bases; nucleotides outside the gene matches: 7. The CDR3 loop is CASSWQGGLNSPLHF. The CDR3 DNA follows: TGTGCCAGCAGTTGGCAGGGGGGCCTTAATTCACCCCTCCACTTT.